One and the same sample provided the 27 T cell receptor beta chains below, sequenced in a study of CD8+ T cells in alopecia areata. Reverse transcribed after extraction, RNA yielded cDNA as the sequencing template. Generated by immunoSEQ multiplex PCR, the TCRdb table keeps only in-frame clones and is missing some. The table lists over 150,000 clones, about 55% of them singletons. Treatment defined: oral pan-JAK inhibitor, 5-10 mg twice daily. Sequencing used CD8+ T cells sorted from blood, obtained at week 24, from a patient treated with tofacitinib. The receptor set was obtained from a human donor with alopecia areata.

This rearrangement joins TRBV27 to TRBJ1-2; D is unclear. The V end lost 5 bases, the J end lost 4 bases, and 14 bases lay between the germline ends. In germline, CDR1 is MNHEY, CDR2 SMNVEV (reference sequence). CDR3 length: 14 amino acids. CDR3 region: CASSPHTITYGYTF. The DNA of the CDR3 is TGTGCCAGCAGTCCCCATACTATCACCTATGGCTACACCTTC.

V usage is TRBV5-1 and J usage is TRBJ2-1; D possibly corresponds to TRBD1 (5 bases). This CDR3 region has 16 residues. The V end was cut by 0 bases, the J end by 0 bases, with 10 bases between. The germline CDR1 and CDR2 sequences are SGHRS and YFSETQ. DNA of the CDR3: TGCGCCAGCAGCTTGGCTAGACAGAGCTCCTACAATGAGCAGTTCTTC. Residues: CASSLARQSSYNEQFF.

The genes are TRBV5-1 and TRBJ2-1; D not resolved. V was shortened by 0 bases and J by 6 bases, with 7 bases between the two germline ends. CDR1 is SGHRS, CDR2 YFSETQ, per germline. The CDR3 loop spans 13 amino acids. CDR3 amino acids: CASSLGQLNEQFF. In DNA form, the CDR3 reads TGCGCCAGCAGCTTGGGTCAGCTCAATGAGCAGTTCTTC. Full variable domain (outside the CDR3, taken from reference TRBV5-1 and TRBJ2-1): KAGVTQTPRYLIKTRGQQVTLSCSPISGHRSVSWYQQTPGQGLQFLFEYFSETQRNKGNFPGRFSGRQFSNSRSEMNVSTLELGDSALYLCASSLGQLNEQFFGPGTRLTVL.

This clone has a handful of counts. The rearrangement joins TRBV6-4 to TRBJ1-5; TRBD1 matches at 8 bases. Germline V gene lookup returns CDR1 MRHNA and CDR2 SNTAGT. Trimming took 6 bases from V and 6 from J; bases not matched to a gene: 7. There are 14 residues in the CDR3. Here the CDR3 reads CASSDGQGPQPQHF. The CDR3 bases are TGTGCCAGCAGCGACGGACAGGGACCTCAGCCCCAGCATTTT.

The CDR3 region is CASTPIKGRYRSNYGYTF. The DNA for the CDR3 is TGTGCCAGCACTCCAATCAAGGGACGGTACAGGTCTAACTATGGCTACACCTTC. The chain carries TRBV25-1 and TRBJ1-2; D might be TRBD1 (5 bases). CDR3 length: 18 residues. Germline loops: CDR1 MGHDK, CDR2 SYGVNS. The V end lost 7 bases, the J end lost 0 bases, and 24 bases lay between the germline ends.

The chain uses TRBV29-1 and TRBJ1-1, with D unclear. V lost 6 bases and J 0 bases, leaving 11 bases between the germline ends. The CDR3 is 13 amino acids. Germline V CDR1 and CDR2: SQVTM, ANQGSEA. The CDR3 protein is CSVEESLNTEAFF. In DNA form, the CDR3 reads TGCAGCGTCGAGGAATCACTGAACACTGAAGCTTTCTTT.

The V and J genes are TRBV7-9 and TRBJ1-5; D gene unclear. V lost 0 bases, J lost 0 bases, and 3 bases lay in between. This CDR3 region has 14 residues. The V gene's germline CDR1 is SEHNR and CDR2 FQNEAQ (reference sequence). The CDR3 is CASSLAHSNQPQHF. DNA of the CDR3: TGTGCCAGCAGCTTAGCGCATAGCAATCAGCCCCAGCATTTT.

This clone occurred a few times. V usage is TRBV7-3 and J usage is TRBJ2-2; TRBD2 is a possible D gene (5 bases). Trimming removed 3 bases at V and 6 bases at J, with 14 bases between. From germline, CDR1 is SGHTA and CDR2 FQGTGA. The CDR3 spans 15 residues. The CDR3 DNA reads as TGTGCCAGCAGCTTGGGTGTGGGAGTCGCCGGGGAGCTGTTTTTT. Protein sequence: CASSLGVGVAGELFF.

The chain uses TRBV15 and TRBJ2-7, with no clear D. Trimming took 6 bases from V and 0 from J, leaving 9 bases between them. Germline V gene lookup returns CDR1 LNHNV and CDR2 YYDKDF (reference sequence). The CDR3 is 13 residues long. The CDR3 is CATSQAGSYEQYF. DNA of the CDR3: TGTGCCACCAGTCAAGCAGGCTCCTACGAGCAGTACTTC. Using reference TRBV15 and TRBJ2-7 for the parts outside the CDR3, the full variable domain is DAMVIQNPRYQVTQFGKPVTLSCSQTLNHNVMYWYQQKSSQAPKLLFHYYDKDFNNEADTPDNFQSRRPNTSFCFLDIRSPGLGDTAMYLCATSQAGSYEQYFGPGTRLTVT.

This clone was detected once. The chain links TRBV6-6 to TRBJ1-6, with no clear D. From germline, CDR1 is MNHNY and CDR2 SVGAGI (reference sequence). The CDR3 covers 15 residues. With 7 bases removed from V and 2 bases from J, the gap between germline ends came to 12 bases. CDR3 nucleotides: TGTGCCAGCACGCGATCTCCAGCCTATAATTCACCCCTCCACTTT. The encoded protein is CASTRSPAYNSPLHF.

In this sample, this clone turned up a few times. Here the CDR3 DNA reads TGCGCCAGCAGCCCATACAGTTGGGGGACCGGGGAGCTGTTTTTT. Encoded protein: CASSPYSWGTGELFF. This sequence joins TRBV5-1 and TRBJ2-2; either TRBD1 or TRBD2 may fit D (5 bases each). V lost 4 bases to trimming and J lost 5 bases, with 15 bases between them. Germline V gene data show CDR1 as SGHRS and CDR2 as YFSETQ. The CDR3 contains 15 residues.

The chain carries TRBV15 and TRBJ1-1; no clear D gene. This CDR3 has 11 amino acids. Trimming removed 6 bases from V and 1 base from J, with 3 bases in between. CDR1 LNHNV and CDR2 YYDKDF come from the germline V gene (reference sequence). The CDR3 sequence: CATRGNTEAFF. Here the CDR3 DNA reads TGTGCCACCAGAGGGAACACTGAAGCTTTCTTT. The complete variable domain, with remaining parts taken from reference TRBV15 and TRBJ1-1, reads DAMVIQNPRYQVTQFGKPVTLSCSQTLNHNVMYWYQQKSSQAPKLLFHYYDKDFNNEADTPDNFQSRRPNTSFCFLDIRSPGLGDTAMYLCATRGNTEAFFGQGTRLTVV.

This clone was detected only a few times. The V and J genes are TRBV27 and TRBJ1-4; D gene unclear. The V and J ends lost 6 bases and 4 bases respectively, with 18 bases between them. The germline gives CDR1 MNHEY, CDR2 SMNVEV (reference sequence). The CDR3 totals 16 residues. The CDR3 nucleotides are TGTGCCAGCAGACCCAACGTACAGATGAGTAATGAAAAACTGTTTTTT. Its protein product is CASRPNVQMSNEKLFF.

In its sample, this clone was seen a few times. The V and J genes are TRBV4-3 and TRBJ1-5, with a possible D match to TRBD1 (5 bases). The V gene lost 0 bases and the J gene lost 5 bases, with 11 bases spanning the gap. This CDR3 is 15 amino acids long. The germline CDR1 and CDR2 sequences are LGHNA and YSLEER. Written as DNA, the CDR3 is TGCGCCAGCAGCCAAGATCGGGGGTGGGATCAGCCCCAGCATTTT. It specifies CASSQDRGWDQPQHF.

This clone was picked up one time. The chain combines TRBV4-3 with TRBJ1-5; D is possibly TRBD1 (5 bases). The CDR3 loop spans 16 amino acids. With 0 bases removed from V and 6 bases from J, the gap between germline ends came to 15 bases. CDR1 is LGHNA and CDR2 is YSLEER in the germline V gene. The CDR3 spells CASSQEVGQGRQPQHF. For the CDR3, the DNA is TGCGCCAGCAGCCAAGAGGTAGGGCAGGGACGTCAGCCCCAGCATTTT.

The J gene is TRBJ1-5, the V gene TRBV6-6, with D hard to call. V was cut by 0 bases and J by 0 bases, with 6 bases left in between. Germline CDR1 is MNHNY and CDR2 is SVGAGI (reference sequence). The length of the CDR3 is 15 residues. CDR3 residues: CASSYSDGSNQPQHF. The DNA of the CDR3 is TGTGCCAGCAGTTACTCGGACGGTAGCAATCAGCCCCAGCATTTT.

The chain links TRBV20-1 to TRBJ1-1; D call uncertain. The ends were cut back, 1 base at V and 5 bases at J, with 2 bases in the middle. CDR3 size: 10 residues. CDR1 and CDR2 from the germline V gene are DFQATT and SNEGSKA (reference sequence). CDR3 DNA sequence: TGCAGTGCTAGAGTAACTGAAGCTTTCTTT. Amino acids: CSARVTEAFF.

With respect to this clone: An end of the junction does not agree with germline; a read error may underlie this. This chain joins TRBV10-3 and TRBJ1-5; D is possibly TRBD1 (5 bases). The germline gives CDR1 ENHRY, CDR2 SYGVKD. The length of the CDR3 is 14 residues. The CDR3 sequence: CAIGDSRDNQPQHF. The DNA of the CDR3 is TGTGCCATCGGTGACAGCAGGGACAATCAGCCCCAGCATTTT.

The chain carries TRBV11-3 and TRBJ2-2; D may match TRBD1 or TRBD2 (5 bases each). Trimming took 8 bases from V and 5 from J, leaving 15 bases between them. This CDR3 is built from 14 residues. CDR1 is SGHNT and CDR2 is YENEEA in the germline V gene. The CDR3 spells CASAYNEGTGELFF. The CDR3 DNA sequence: TGTGCCAGCGCCTACAATGAGGGGACCGGGGAGCTGTTTTTT.

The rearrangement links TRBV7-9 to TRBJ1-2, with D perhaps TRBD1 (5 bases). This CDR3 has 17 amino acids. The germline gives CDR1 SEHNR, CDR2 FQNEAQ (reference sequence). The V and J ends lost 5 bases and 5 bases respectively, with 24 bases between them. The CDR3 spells CASSMTVSEIPPYGYTF. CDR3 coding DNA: TGTGCCAGCAGCATGACAGTTTCCGAAATACCCCCGTATGGCTACACCTTC.

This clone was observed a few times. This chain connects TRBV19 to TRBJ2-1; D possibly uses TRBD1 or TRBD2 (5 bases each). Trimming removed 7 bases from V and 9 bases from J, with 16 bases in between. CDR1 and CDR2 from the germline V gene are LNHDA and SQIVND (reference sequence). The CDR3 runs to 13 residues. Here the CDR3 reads CASTPGLGVEQFF. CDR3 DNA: TGTGCCAGTACCCCCGGTCTGGGGGTTGAGCAGTTCTTC.

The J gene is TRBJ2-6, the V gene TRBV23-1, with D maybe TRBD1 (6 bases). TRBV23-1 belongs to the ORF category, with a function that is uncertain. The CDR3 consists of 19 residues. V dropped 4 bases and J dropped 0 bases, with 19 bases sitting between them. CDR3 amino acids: CASSPIPRTVRSGANVLTF. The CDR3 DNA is TGCGCCAGCAGTCCGATTCCCCGGACAGTTCGCTCTGGGGCCAACGTCCTGACTTTC.

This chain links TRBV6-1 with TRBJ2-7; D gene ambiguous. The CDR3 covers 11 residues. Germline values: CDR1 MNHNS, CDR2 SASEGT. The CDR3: CTVDGYYEQYF. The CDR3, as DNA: TGTACGGTCGACGGTTACTACGAGCAGTACTTC.

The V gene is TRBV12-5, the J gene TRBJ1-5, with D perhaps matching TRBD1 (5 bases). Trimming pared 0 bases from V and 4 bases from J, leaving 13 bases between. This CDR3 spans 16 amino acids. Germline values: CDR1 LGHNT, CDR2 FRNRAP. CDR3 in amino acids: CASGLVQDPGNQPQHF. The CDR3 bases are TGTGCTAGTGGTTTGGTACAGGACCCTGGGAATCAGCCCCAGCATTTT.

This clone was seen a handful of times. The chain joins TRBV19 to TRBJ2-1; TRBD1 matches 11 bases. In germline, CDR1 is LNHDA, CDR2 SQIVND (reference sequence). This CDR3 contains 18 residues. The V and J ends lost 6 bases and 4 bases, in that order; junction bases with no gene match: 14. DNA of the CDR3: TGTGCCAGTAGCCCGGGACAGGGGGACCTTCGACTTTACAATGAGCAGTTCTTC. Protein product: CASSPGQGDLRLYNEQFF.

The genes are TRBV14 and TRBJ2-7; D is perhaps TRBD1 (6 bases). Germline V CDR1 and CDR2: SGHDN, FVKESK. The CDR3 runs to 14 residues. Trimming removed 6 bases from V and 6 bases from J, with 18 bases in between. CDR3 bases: TGTGCCAGCAGTTCCGGGACAACCTTCCGCGAGCAGTACTTC. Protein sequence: CASSSGTTFREQYF.

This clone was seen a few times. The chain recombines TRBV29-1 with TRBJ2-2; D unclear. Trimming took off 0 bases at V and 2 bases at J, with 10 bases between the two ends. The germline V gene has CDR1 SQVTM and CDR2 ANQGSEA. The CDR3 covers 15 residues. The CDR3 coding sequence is TGCAGCGTTGAAGATAACAGTAGAAACACCGGGGAGCTGTTTTTT. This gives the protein CSVEDNSRNTGELFF.